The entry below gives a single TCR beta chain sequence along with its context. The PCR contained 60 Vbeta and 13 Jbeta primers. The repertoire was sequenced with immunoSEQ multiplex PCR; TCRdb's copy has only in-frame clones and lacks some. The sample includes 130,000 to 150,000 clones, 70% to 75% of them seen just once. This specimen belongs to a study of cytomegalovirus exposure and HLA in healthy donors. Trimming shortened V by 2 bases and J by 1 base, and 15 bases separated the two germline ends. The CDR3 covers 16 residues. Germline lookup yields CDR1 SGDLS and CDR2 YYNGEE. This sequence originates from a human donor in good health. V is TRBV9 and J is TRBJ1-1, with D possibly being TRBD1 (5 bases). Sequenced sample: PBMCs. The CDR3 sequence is CASSVPLTGGNTEAFF. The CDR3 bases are TGTGCCAGCAGCGTCCCCTTAACGGGGGGGAACACTGAAGCTTTCTTT.